Listed below are T cell receptor beta chains from one sample, sequenced in a study of PD-1 blockade in classical Hodgkin lymphoma. Some clones are missing from TCRdb's copy, which holds only in-frame ones; the method was immunoSEQ multiplex PCR. Of nearly 25,000 clones listed, 72% are singletons. The source material was peripheral blood mononuclear cells (PBMCs), sampled before the fourth cycle of nivolumab. The receptors derive from a human donor with classical Hodgkin lymphoma. CDR3s include the opening cysteine and the closing phenylalanine or tryptophan. A D gene is named only where the DNA matches it firmly. Clone size, where shown, is once, few, many, or a class for clones that have expanded.

CDR3 DNA,CDR3 protein,J gene,clone size,D gene,V gene
TGTGCCTGCACACTCTCTGGAAACACCATATATTTT,CACTLSGNTIYF,TRBJ1-3,NA,NA,TRBV30
TGTGCCAGCAGCCCCGAGGTGATCGGACTTAGCAATCAGCCCCAGCATTTT,CASSPEVIGLSNQPQHF,TRBJ1-5,NA,NA,TRBV7-8
TGTGCCAGCAGCGAGACGGGGATAGACTATGGCTACACCTTC,CASSETGIDYGYTF,TRBJ1-2,NA,NA,TRBV5-6
TGTGCCAGCAGCTTGGGGTCGGGGGGCCAGTACGAGCAGTACTTC,CASSLGSGGQYEQYF,TRBJ2-7,few,NA,TRBV5-5
TGTGCCAGCAGCCTTGGGACAGGTTATCAGCAGCCCCAGCATTTT,CASSLGTGYQQPQHF,TRBJ1-5,NA,TRBD1,TRBV4-2
TGTGCCAGCAGCTTACGGTCAGGGGGAAACATTCAGTACTTC,CASSLRSGGNIQYF,TRBJ2-4,NA,TRBD1,TRBV7-9
TGTGCCAGCAGCTTAGCCGTGGGCCCGGGCACAGATACGCAGTATTTT,CASSLAVGPGTDTQYF,TRBJ2-3,NA,NA,TRBV7-9
TGTGCCAGTAGTATATATCACAGGGCGAACAATGAGCAGTTCTTC,CASSIYHRANNEQFF,TRBJ2-1,NA,NA,TRBV19
TGTGCCAGCAGATCCCCAGGGAATCAGCCCCAGCATTTT,CASRSPGNQPQHF,TRBJ1-5,few,NA,TRBV28
TGCGCCAGCAGCTTGCCTCCGAACACCGGGGAGCTGTTTTTT,CASSLPPNTGELFF,TRBJ2-2,few,NA,TRBV5-1
TGTGCCAGCAGCGTTGGGGGGGCGTTAGGAGATACGCAGTATTTT,CASSVGGALGDTQYF,TRBJ2-3,NA,NA,TRBV9
TGTGCCAGCAGCCCACGAGGGACACCGAACACCGGGGAGCTGTTTTTT,CASSPRGTPNTGELFF,TRBJ2-2,NA,NA,TRBV21-1
TGTGCCAGCAGTTACTCCGCGGGGGGGGCAGATACGCAGTATTTT,CASSYSAGGADTQYF,TRBJ2-3,NA,TRBD2,TRBV6-5
TGTGCCAGCAGCTTAGATCCGGTGGCGGAGCAGTACTTC,CASSLDPVAEQYF,TRBJ2-7,NA,NA,TRBV11-2
TGTGCCAGCACCCCTTCTTACGGTGCGGAGACCCAGTACTTC,CASTPSYGAETQYF,TRBJ2-5,NA,NA,TRBV27
TGTGCCAGCAGGGCGGGGTCGTTGGCCCAGCATTTT,CASRAGSLAQHF,TRBJ1-5,NA,NA,TRBV28
TGTGCCAGCAGCCCTGGGGGCATCTCTGAAGCTTTCTTT,CASSPGGISEAFF,TRBJ1-1,few,NA,TRBV7-6
TGTGCCAGCAGTGCTGAACAGGGGGCGAGAGATACGCAGTATTTT,CASSAEQGARDTQYF,TRBJ2-3,NA,TRBD1,TRBV2
TGTGCCAGCTCAACCTACGGACAGGTCTCCCACTATGGCTACACCTTC,CASSTYGQVSHYGYTF,TRBJ1-2,NA,TRBD1,TRBV18
TGCAGCGTTGCTCAACTTCAGGATATCACTGAAGCTTTCTTT,CSVAQLQDITEAFF,TRBJ1-1,NA,NA,TRBV29-1
TGTGCCAGCAGTTACTCAGTGTTGCGGAATTCACCCCTCCACTTT,CASSYSVLRNSPLHF,TRBJ1-6,NA,NA,TRBV6-5
TGTGCCAGTAGGCTCGCGGGGCCTACAGATACGCAGTATTTT,CASRLAGPTDTQYF,TRBJ2-3,NA,NA,TRBV19
TGTGCCAGCAGTTACAGGGACGGCTACACCTTC,CASSYRDGYTF,TRBJ1-2,NA,NA,TRBV6-7
TGTGCCAGCAGTGATCACCAGGGGCCCCAGCATTTT,CASSDHQGPQHF,TRBJ1-5,few,NA,TRBV25-1
TGTGCCATCAAAGATAGGGGGAACACTGAAGCTTTCTTT,CAIKDRGNTEAFF,TRBJ1-1,NA,NA,TRBV10-3
TGTGCCAGCAGCCTAGGGGGGGGCGGCGGGGAGCTGTTTTTT,CASSLGGGGGELFF,TRBJ2-2,NA,NA,TRBV27
TGTGCCAGCTCACTCATATTCCAGAACACTGAAGCTTTCTTT,CASSLIFQNTEAFF,TRBJ1-1,NA,NA,TRBV18
TGTGCCAGCAGTCTCCGGGGGGGGAACTCCTACGAGCAGTACTTC,CASSLRGGNSYEQYF,TRBJ2-7,NA,TRBD2,TRBV27
TGTGCCAGCAGCTTTATTGGGGTGGGGCCCGGGGAGCTGTTTTTT,CASSFIGVGPGELFF,TRBJ2-2,NA,NA,TRBV5-5